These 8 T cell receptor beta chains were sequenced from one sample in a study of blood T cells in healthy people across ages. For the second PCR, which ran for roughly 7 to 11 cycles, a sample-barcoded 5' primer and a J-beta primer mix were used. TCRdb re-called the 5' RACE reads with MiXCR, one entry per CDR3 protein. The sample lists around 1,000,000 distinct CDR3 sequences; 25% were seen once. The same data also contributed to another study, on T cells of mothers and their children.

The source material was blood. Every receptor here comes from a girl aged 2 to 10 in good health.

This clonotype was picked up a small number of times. The CDR3 nucleotides are TGTGCCAGCAGCGAGGGCCGGGACAGTCTTTACAATGAGCAGTTCTTC. Translated: CASSEGRDSLYNEQFF. The chain uses TRBV7-6 and TRBJ2-1; 7 bases line up with TRBD1. V was pared by 5 bases and J by 4 bases, with 11 bases of the junction left unmatched. CDR3 length: 16 residues. Per germline, CDR1 SGHVS and CDR2 FNYEAQ.

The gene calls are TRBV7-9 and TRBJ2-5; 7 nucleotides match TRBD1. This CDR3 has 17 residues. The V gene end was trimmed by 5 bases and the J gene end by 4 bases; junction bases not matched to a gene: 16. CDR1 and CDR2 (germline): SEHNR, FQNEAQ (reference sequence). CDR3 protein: CASSRHAKDRAGETQYF. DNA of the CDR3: TGTGCCAGCAGCCGGCACGCTAAAGACAGGGCGGGAGAGACCCAGTACTTC.

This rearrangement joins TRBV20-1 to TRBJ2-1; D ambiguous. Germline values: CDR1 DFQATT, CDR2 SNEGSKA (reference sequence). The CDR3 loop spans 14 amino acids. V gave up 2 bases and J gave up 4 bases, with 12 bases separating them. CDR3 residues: CSARRYTFYNEQFF. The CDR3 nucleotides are TGCAGTGCTAGACGCTACACCTTTTACAATGAGCAGTTCTTC.

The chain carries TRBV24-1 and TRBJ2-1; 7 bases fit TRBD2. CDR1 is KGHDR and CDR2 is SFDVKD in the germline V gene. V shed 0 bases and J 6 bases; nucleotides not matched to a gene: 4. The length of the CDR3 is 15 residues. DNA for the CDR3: TGTGCCACCAGTGATTTGGGACTAGATCTCAATGAGCAGTTCTTC. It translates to CATSDLGLDLNEQFF.

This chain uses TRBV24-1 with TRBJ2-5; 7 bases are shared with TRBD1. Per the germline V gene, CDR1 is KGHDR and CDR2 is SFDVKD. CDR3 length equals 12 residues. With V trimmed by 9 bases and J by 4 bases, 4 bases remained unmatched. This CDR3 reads CATGTDLETQYF. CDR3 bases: TGTGCCACCGGGACAGACCTAGAGACCCAGTACTTC.

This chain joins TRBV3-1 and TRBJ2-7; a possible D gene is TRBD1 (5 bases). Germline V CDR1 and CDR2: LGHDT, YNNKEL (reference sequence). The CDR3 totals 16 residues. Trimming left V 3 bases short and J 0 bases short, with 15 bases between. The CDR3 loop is CASSQAQGFSSYEQYF. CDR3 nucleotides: TGTGCCAGCAGCCAGGCCCAGGGATTCAGCTCCTACGAGCAGTACTTC.

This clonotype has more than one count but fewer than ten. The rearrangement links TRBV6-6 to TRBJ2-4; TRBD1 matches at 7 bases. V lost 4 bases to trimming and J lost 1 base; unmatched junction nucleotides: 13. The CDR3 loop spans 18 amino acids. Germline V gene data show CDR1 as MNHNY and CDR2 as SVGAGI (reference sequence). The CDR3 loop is CASSSHPTGAQAKNIQYF. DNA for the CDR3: TGTGCCAGCAGTTCACATCCCACAGGGGCTCAGGCCAAAAACATTCAGTACTTC.

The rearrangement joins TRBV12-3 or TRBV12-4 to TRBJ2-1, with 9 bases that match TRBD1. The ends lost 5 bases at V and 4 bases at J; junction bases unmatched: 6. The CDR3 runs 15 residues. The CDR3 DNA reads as TGTGCCAGCAGTCACACCGGGACAGGGTACAATGAGCAGTTCTTC. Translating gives CASSHTGTGYNEQFF.